These 10 T cell receptor beta chains came from one sample sequenced in a study of blood T cell repertoires in COVID-19. Clones were sequenced by immunoSEQ multiplex PCR, and TCRdb holds only the in-frame ones, with some missing. The table includes about 160,000 clones, 85% detected once. The sequenced material came from peripheral blood. These receptors originate from a human donor with acute or convalescent COVID-19. The donor label of this sample is uncertain.

The CDR3 region is CASSLAGSGGVNEQFF. CDR3 coding DNA: TGCGCCAGCAGCTTGGCTGGTAGCGGGGGGGTTAATGAGCAGTTCTTC. The chain employs TRBV5-1 and TRBJ2-1; 11 bases are a match to TRBD2. J lost 7 bases, V lost 0 bases, and 6 bases had no gene match. The CDR3 sequence is 16 residues long. CDR1 is SGHRS and CDR2 is YFSETQ in the germline V gene.

The rearrangement links TRBV28 to TRBJ1-2; 10 bases are shared with TRBD1. Looked up from germline, CDR1 is MDHEN and CDR2 is SYDVKM. The CDR3 sequence is 16 residues long. Trimming at V came to 6 bases and at J to 7 bases, leaving 14 bases not matched to a gene. In DNA form, the CDR3 reads TGTGCCAGCAGAACGGAAGGGAGACAGGGGGCGCGTGGCTACACCTTC. This codes for CASRTEGRQGARGYTF.

The J gene is TRBJ2-7, the V gene TRBV18, with D unclear. V lost 4 bases and J 6 bases, leaving 7 bases between the germline ends. From germline, CDR1 is KGHSH and CDR2 LQKENI. There are 11 residues in the CDR3. The CDR3 region has the DNA TGTGCCAGCTCACTAACCGGCGAGCAGTACTTC. Amino acid sequence: CASSLTGEQYF.

V is TRBV27 and J is TRBJ1-2; the match to TRBD1 covers 7 bases. J lost 2 bases, V lost 6 bases, and 6 bases had no gene match. The CDR3 runs 14 residues. Germline V CDR1 and CDR2: MNHEY, SMNVEV (reference sequence). The CDR3 is CASRRQGANYGYTF. CDR3 DNA: TGTGCCAGCAGGCGACAGGGAGCCAACTATGGCTACACCTTC.

The chain couples TRBV6-5 to TRBJ1-1; D remains unclear. This CDR3 has 11 amino acids. The V end was cut by 8 bases, the J end by 7 bases, with 11 bases between. The germline CDR1 and CDR2 sequences are MNHEY and SVGAGI. As DNA, the CDR3 is TGTGCCAGCGTGTCGGTACGTGAAGCTTTCTTT. It specifies CASVSVREAFF.

The gene calls are TRBV23-1 and TRBJ1-6, with D perhaps TRBD1 (6 bases). TRBV23-1 is an open reading frame, and its role is uncertain. There are 20 residues in the CDR3. Trimming pared 0 bases from V and 7 bases from J, leaving 25 bases between. CDR3 sequence (DNA): TGCGCCAGCAGTCAATCAACGGGGTGGACAGTGGAGAACCCCAATTCACCCCTCCACTTT. It specifies CASSQSTGWTVENPNSPLHF.

This clone was found a few times. This chain connects TRBV10-3 to TRBJ1-1, with TRBD1 identical over 10 bases. Looked up from germline, CDR1 is ENHRY and CDR2 is SYGVKD. The CDR3 runs to 15 residues. V trimming: 7 bases; J trimming: 0 bases; junction bases outside the gene matches: 5. CDR3 nucleotide sequence: TGTGCCATCAAGGACAGGGGGAAGCTGAACACTGAAGCTTTCTTT. It is translated as CAIKDRGKLNTEAFF.

This chain connects TRBV28 to TRBJ1-6; D gene uncertain. The V end was cut by 2 bases, the J end by 5 bases, with 7 bases between. The CDR3 has 14 amino acids. CDR1 and CDR2 (germline): MDHEN, SYDVKM. The CDR3 DNA sequence: TGTGCCAGCAGTTTAGGACTCAATAATTCACCCCTCCACTTT. Translating it yields CASSLGLNNSPLHF.

This clone appeared a single time. V and J are TRBV11-2 and TRBJ2-1, with D perhaps TRBD2 (7 bases). Per germline, CDR1 SGHAT and CDR2 FQNNGV. This CDR3 comprises 14 residues. V was clipped by 5 bases and J by 9 bases, with 17 bases between them. CDR3: CASSPGRGAGEQFF. CDR3 DNA: TGTGCCAGCAGCCCTGGTCGGGGGGCAGGTGAGCAGTTCTTC.

The V gene is TRBV6-5, the J gene TRBJ1-5, with 9 bases lining up with TRBD1. V was pared by 6 bases and J by 7 bases, with 4 bases of the junction left unmatched. The CDR3 consists of 13 residues. The V gene's germline CDR1 is MNHEY and CDR2 SVGAGI. The CDR3 sequence: CASRETGGQPQHF. The DNA of the CDR3 is TGTGCCAGCAGAGAGACAGGGGGACAGCCCCAGCATTTT.